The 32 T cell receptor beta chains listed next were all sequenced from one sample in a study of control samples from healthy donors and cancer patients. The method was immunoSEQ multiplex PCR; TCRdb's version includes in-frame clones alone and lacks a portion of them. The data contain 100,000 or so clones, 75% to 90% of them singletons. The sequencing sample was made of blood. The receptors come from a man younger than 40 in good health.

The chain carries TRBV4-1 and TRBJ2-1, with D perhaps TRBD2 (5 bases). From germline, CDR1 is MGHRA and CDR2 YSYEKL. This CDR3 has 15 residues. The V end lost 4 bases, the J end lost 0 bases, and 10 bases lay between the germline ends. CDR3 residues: CASSRSVSSYNEQFF. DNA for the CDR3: TGCGCCAGCAGCCGTAGCGTCAGCTCCTACAATGAGCAGTTCTTC.

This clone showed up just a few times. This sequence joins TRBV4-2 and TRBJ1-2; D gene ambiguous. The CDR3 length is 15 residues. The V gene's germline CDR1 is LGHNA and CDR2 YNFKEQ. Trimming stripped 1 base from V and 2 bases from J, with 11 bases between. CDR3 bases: TGTGCCAGCAGCCAAGGGCGGACGCTCAACTATGGCTACACCTTC. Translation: CASSQGRTLNYGYTF.

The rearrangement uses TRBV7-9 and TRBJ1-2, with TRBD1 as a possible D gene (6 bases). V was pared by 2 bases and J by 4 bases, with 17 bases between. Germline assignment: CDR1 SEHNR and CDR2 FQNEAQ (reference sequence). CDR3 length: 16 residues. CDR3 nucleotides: TGTGCCAGCAGCTTACCGGCAGGGGACGTTAGCTATGGCTACACCTTC. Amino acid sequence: CASSLPAGDVSYGYTF. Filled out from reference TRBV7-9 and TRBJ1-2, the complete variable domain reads DTGVSQNPRHKITKRGQNVTFRCDPISEHNRLYWYRQTLGQGPEFLTYFQNEAQLEKSRLLSDRFSAERPKGSFSTLEIQRTEQGDSAMYLCASSLPAGDVSYGYTFGSGTRLTVV.

The CDR3 coding sequence is TGTGCCAGCAGCTTGGAAAACAATGAGCAGTTCTTC. Its protein product is CASSLENNEQFF. The rearrangement uses TRBV5-6 and TRBJ2-1; no clear D. The V end was cut by 0 bases, the J end by 5 bases, with 3 bases between. The length of the CDR3 is 12 residues. CDR1 and CDR2 from the germline V gene are SGHDT and YYEEEE.

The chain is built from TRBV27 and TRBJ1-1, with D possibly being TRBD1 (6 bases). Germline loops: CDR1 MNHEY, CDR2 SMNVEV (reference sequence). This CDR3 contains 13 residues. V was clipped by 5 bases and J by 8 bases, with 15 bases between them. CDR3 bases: TGTGCCAGCAGTCCCTCGGCAGGGGAAGAAGCTTTCTTT. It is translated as CASSPSAGEEAFF.

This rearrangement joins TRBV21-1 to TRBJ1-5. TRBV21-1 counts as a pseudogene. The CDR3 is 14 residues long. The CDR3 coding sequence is TGTGCCAGCAGCTCTCAGACGGGCTCCCAGCCCCAGCATTTT. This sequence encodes CASSSQTGSQPQHF.

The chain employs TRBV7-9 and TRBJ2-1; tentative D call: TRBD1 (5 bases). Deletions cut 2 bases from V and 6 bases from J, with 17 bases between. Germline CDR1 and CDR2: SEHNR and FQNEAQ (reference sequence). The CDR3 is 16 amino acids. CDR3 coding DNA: TGTGCCAGCAGCTTATCAAAGGTCGGACAACTCAATGAGCAGTTCTTC. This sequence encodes CASSLSKVGQLNEQFF.

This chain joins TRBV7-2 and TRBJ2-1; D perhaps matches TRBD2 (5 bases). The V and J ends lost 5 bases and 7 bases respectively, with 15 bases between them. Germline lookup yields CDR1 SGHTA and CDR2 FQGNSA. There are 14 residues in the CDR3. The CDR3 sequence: CASSPSPAQNEQFF. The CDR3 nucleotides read TGTGCCAGCAGCCCTAGCCCGGCCCAGAATGAGCAGTTCTTC.

In DNA, the CDR3 is TGTGCCAGCAGTGGTACTACGCTGCCGGGACAGGGAGGAAGCAATCAGCCCCAGCATTTT. Encoded protein: CASSGTTLPGQGGSNQPQHF. The chain combines TRBV2 with TRBJ1-5; 9 bases fit TRBD1. The CDR3 is 20 amino acids. Germline V gene lookup returns CDR1 SNHLY and CDR2 FYNNEI. V was clipped by 4 bases and J by 1 base; unmatched bases: 17.

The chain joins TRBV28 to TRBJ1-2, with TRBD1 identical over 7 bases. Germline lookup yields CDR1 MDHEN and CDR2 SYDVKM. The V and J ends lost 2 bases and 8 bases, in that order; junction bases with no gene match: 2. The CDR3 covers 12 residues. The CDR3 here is CASSLTGEGYTF. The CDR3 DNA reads TGTGCCAGCAGTTTAACAGGGGAGGGCTACACCTTC.

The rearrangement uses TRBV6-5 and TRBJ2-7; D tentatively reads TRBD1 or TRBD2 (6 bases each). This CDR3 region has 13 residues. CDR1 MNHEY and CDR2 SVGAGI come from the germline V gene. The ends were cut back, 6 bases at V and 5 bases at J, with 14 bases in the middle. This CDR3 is CASSLGGHHEQYF. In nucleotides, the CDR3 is TGTGCCAGCAGCTTGGGGGGACACCACGAGCAGTACTTC.

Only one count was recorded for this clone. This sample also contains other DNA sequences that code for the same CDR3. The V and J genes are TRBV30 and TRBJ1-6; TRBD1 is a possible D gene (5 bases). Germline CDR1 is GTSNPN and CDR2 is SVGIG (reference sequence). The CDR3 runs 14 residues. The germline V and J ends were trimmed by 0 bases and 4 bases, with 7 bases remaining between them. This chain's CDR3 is CAWSVRGYNSPLHF. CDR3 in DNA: TGTGCCTGGAGTGTGCGGGGGTATAATTCACCCCTCCACTTT.

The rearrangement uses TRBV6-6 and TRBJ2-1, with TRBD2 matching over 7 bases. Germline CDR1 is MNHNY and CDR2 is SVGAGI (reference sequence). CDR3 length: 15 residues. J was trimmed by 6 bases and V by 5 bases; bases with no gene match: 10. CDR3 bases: TGTGCCAGCAGTCCTGAGCGGGGCAAGTCCAATGAGCAGTTCTTC. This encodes CASSPERGKSNEQFF.

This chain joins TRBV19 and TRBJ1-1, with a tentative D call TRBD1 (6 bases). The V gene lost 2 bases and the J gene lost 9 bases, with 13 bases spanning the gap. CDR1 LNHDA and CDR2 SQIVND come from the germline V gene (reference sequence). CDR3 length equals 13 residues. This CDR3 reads CASSITTGRKAFF. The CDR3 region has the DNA TGTGCCAGTAGTATAACTACAGGGAGGAAAGCTTTCTTT.

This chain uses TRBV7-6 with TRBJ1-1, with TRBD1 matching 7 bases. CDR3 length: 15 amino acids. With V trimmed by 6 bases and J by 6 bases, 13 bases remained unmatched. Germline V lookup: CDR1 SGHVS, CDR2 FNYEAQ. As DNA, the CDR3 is TGTGCCAGCAGTAGGGGGCTAGGGGGTCAAGCTGAAGCTTTCTTT. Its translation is CASSRGLGGQAEAFF.

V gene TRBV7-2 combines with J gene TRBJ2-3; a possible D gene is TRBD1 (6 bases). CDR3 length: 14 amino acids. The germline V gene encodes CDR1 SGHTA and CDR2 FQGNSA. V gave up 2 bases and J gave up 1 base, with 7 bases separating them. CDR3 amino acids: CASSLSGGTDTQYF. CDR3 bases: TGTGCCAGCAGCTTATCAGGGGGCACAGATACGCAGTATTTT.

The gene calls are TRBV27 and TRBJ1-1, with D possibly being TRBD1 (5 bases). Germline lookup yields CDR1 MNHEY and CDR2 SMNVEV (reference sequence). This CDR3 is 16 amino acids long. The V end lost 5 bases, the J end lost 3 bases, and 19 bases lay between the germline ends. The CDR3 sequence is CASSRSPTVGDTEAFF. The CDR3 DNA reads TGTGCCAGCAGTCGATCCCCGACAGTGGGGGACACTGAAGCTTTCTTT.

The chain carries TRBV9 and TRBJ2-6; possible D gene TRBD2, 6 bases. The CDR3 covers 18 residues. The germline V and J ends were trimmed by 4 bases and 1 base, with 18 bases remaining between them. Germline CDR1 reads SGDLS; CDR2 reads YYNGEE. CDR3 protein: CASSPRDFYSSGANVLTF. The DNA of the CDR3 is TGTGCCAGCAGCCCCCGGGACTTCTATTCTTCTGGGGCCAACGTCCTGACTTTC.

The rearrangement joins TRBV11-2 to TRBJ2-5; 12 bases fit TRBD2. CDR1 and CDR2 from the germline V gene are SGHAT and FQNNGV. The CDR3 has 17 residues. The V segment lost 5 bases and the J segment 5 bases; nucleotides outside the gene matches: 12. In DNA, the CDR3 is TGTGCCAGCAGCCCCTCCTTTTGGACTAGCGGGATGGAGACCCAGTACTTC. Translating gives CASSPSFWTSGMETQYF.

The chain's CDR3 is CASSYSTDSWDTQYF. DNA of the CDR3: TGTGCCAGCAGTTACTCGACGGATTCATGGGATACGCAGTATTTT. The chain combines TRBV6-5 with TRBJ2-3, with D unclear. Trimming took off 0 bases at V and 6 bases at J, with 13 bases between the two ends. Germline V gives CDR1 MNHEY, CDR2 SVGAGI. The CDR3 is made up of 15 amino acids.

The CDR3 region is CASSIWGRGRSNQPQHF. CDR3 DNA: TGTGCCAGTAGTATATGGGGCAGGGGCAGGAGCAATCAGCCCCAGCATTTT. This chain joins TRBV19 and TRBJ1-5; D perhaps matches TRBD1 (6 bases). The V end was cut by 2 bases, the J end by 1 base, with 15 bases between. CDR3 length: 17 residues. From germline, CDR1 is LNHDA and CDR2 SQIVND (reference sequence).

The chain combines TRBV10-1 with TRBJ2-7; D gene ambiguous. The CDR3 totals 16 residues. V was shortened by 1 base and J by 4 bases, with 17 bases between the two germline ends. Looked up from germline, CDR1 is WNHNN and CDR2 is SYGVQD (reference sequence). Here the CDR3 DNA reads TGCGCCAGCAGTGAGTGGAACAGAACAAATTCGTACGAGCAGTACTTC. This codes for CASSEWNRTNSYEQYF.

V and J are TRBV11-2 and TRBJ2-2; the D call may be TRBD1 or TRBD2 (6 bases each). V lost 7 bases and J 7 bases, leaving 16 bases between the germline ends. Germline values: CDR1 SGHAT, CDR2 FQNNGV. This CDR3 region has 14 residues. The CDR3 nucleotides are TGTGCCAGCAACCTAGGGGGGTCTGGCGGGGAGCTGTTTTTT. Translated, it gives CASNLGGSGGELFF.

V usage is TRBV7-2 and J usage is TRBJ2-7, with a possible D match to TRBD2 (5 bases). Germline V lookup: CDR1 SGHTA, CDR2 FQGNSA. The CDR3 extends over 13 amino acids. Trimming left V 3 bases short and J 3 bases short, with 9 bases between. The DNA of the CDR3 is TGTGCCAGCAGCTTTGGACTGAACTACGAGCAGTACGTC. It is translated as CASSFGLNYEQYV.

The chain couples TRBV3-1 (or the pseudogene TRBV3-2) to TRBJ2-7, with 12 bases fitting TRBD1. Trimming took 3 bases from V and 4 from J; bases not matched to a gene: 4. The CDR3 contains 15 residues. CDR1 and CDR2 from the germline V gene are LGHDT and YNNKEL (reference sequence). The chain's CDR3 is CASSHGTGGRYEQYF. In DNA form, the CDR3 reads TGTGCCAGCAGCCACGGGACAGGGGGCAGATACGAGCAGTACTTC.

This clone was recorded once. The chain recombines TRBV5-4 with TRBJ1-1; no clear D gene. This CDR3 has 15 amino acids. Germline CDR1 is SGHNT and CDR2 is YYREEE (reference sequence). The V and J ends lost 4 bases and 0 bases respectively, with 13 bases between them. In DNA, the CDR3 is TGTGCCAGCAGCCCATCAGGACGGATGAACACTGAAGCTTTCTTT. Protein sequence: CASSPSGRMNTEAFF.

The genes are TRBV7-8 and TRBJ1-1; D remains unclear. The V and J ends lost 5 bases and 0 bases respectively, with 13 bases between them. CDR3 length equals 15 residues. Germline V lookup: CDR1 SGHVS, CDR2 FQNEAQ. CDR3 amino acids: CASSAGWGMNTEAFF. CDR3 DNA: TGTGCCAGCAGCGCGGGGTGGGGAATGAACACTGAAGCTTTCTTT.

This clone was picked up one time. The CDR3 DNA is TGTGCCAGCAGTTTATTGTCCGGGGAGGGCTATGGCTACACCTTC. Translated: CASSLLSGEGYGYTF. The chain employs TRBV28 and TRBJ1-2; no definite D call. The CDR3 covers 15 residues. The V end was cut by 1 base, the J end by 4 bases, with 13 bases between. CDR1 and CDR2 from the germline V gene are MDHEN and SYDVKM.

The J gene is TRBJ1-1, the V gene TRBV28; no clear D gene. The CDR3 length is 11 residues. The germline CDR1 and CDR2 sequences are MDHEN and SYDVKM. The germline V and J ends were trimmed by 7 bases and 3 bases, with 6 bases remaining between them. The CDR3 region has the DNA TGTGCCAGCACCCGGCACACTGAAGCTTTCTTT. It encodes CASTRHTEAFF.

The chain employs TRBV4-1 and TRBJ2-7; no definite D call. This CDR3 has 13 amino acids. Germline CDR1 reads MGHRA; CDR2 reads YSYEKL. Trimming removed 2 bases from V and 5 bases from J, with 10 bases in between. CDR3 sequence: CASSQPWRNEQYF. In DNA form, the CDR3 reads TGCGCCAGCAGCCAACCTTGGCGGAACGAGCAGTACTTC.

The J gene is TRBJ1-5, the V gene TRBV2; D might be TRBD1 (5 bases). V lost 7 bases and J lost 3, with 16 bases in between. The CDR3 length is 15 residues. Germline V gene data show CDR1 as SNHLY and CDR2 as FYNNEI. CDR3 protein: CASIQAETLNQPQHF. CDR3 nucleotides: TGTGCCAGCATACAGGCCGAGACCCTCAATCAGCCCCAGCATTTT. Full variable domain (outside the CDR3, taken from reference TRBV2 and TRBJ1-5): EPEVTQTPSHQVTQMGQEVILRCVPISNHLYFYWYRQILGQKVEFLVSFYNNEISEKSEIFDDQFSVERPDGSNFTLKIRSTKLEDSAMYFCASIQAETLNQPQHFGDGTRLSIL.

The CDR3 coding sequence is TGTGCCACCAGCAGAGGGTTTGTTGATGAGCCCCAGCATTTT. It specifies CATSRGFVDEPQHF. The chain combines TRBV15 with TRBJ1-5; no definite D call. In germline, CDR1 is LNHNV, CDR2 YYDKDF (reference sequence). This CDR3 has 14 amino acids. The germline V and J ends were trimmed by 1 base and 8 bases, with 12 bases remaining between them.